One sample yielded the 28 T cell receptor beta chains listed below, sequenced in a study of CD8 T cells in ankylosing spondylitis (dated by TCRdb to 2017 to 2019). Library generation was performed with 5' RACE. Sequencer: Illumina HiSeq 2500. TCRdb reprocessing: public reads trimmed at Q25 with fastp, clones called with MiXCR, in-frame beta chains kept. When rows share a CDR3 protein, they turn into one entry using the most common DNA and genes. The sample contains about 30,000 distinct CDR3 sequences, about 30% of them found a single time. 35% to 50% of the sample goes to the ten largest clones. The sequenced material came from synovial fluid, either unsorted or a sorted T cell fraction (not recorded which). Source of these receptors: a male donor with ankylosing spondylitis.

In its sample, this clonotype was seen many times. The chain recombines TRBV9 with TRBJ1-2, with D possibly TRBD1 on 5 matching bases. V dropped 4 bases and J dropped 4 bases, with 11 bases sitting between them. The CDR3 is 13 amino acids. Germline lookup yields CDR1 SGDLS and CDR2 YYNGEE. CDR3 amino acids: CASSLDTSYGYTF. The CDR3 region has the DNA TGTGCCAGCAGCCTGGACACCTCCTATGGCTACACCTTC. The variable domain in full, completed from reference TRBV9 and TRBJ1-2, reads DSGVTQTPKHLITATGQRVTLRCSPRSGDLSVYWYQQSLDQGLQFLIQYYNGEERAKGNILERFSAQQFPDLHSELNLSSLELGDSALYFCASSLDTSYGYTFGSGTRLTVV.

V is TRBV6-6 and J is TRBJ2-5; no clear D. Germline CDR1 reads MNHNY; CDR2 reads SVGAGI (reference sequence). The V gene lost 5 bases and the J gene lost 4 bases, with 17 bases spanning the gap. This CDR3 is built from 15 residues. DNA for the CDR3: TGTGCCAGCAGTCCTTCTGCAGGATTGATAGAGACCCAGTACTTC. Its translation: CASSPSAGLIETQYF.

This clonotype was counted many times. This chain connects TRBV13 to TRBJ1-2, with D unclear. The CDR3 loop spans 12 amino acids. The germline CDR1 and CDR2 sequences are PRHDT and FYEKMQ (reference sequence). The V and J ends lost 0 bases and 14 bases respectively, with 13 bases between them. CDR3 in DNA: TGTGCCAGCAGCTTAGGGTCCAGGTCTGAGACCTTC. Its translation is CASSLGSRSETF.

This clonotype was observed a handful of times. The chain joins TRBV27 to TRBJ2-3; D is possibly TRBD2 (5 bases). This CDR3 is built from 14 residues. Germline V gene data show CDR1 as MNHEY and CDR2 as SMNVEV (reference sequence). V was shortened by 4 bases and J by 8 bases, with 16 bases between the two germline ends. The CDR3 sequence: CASSSPDLPGTQYF. For the CDR3, the DNA is TGTGCCAGCAGTTCCCCGGACTTGCCGGGTACGCAGTATTTT.

The chain links TRBV13 to TRBJ1-4, with unresolved D. Germline V gene lookup returns CDR1 PRHDT and CDR2 FYEKMQ (reference sequence). This CDR3 is 14 amino acids long. Deletions cut 5 bases from V and 0 bases from J, with 7 bases between. CDR3 region: CASSPAATNEKLFF. The DNA of the CDR3 is TGTGCCAGCAGCCCAGCTGCAACTAATGAAAAACTGTTTTTT.

This clonotype showed up just a few times. The V gene is TRBV20-1, the J gene TRBJ2-3; possibly TRBD1 or TRBD2 for D (5 bases each). V gave up 3 bases and J gave up 4 bases, with 17 bases separating them. The CDR3 sequence is 15 residues long. CDR1 is DFQATT and CDR2 is SNEGSKA in the germline V gene (reference sequence). The CDR3 DNA sequence: TGCAGTGCTAGGTCCTTGGGGCTAGCCGCAGATACGCAGTATTTT. The encoded protein is CSARSLGLAADTQYF.

A few counts support this clonotype. The chain carries TRBV4-1 and TRBJ1-6, with D unclear. The CDR3 is 14 amino acids. Per germline, CDR1 MGHRA and CDR2 YSYEKL. Trimming took 6 bases from V and 6 from J, leaving 12 bases between them. The CDR3 bases are TGCGCCAGCAGGTTAATTCGCGCTAATTCACCCCTCCACTTT. Translated, it gives CASRLIRANSPLHF.

The V and J genes are TRBV20-1 and TRBJ2-2; D uncertain. The V gene's germline CDR1 is DFQATT and CDR2 SNEGSKA (reference sequence). The CDR3 spans 13 residues. Deletions cut 1 base from V and 1 base from J, with 4 bases between. CDR3 bases: TGCAGTGCTAGAGGCTTGAACACCGGGGAGCTGTTTTTT. Translating it yields CSARGLNTGELFF.

The chain is built from TRBV4-2 and TRBJ2-1; TRBD2 matches at 8 bases. V shed 7 bases and J 3 bases; nucleotides not matched to a gene: 5. This CDR3 has 14 residues. Germline CDR1 is LGHNA and CDR2 is YNFKEQ. As DNA, the CDR3 is TGTGCCAGCACCCGGGGACTAGACTACAATGAGCAGTTCTTC. This gives the protein CASTRGLDYNEQFF.

J is TRBJ1-3 and V is TRBV9; D gene ambiguous. The germline CDR1 and CDR2 sequences are SGDLS and YYNGEE. V was shortened by 0 bases and J by 0 bases, with 4 bases between the two germline ends. The CDR3 totals 14 residues. CDR3 DNA: TGTGCCAGCAGCGTAGGAATCTCTGGAAACACCATATATTTT. Translated, it gives CASSVGISGNTIYF.

This chain uses TRBV6-4 with TRBJ2-1, with D possibly being TRBD1 (6 bases). Germline V gives CDR1 MRHNA, CDR2 SNTAGT. This CDR3 comprises 14 residues. Trimming took 0 bases from V and 9 from J, leaving 12 bases between them. Written as DNA, the CDR3 is TGTGCCAGCAGTGACTCAAACGAACAGGGTGAGCAGTTCTTC. This encodes CASSDSNEQGEQFF.

In its sample, this clonotype ranks as hyperexpanded (1% or more). This sequence joins TRBV12-3 or TRBV12-4 and TRBJ1-1; perhaps TRBD1 as D (5 bases). This CDR3 is built from 14 residues. The V gene lost 6 bases and the J gene lost 6 bases, with 17 bases spanning the gap. The CDR3 reads CASRPGAGNPEAFF. The DNA for the CDR3 is TGTGCCAGCAGACCTGGGGCAGGCAACCCTGAAGCTTTCTTT.

The chain links TRBV28 to TRBJ1-1; a weak D match, TRBD1 (5 bases). The V gene lost 5 bases and the J gene lost 0 bases, with 13 bases spanning the gap. The CDR3 length is 15 residues. Germline V gives CDR1 MDHEN, CDR2 SYDVKM. The CDR3 coding sequence is TGTGCCAGCAGTGCGAGACTGGGACTGAACACTGAAGCTTTCTTT. The encoded protein is CASSARLGLNTEAFF.

This chain connects TRBV28 to TRBJ2-4; D may be TRBD2 (5 bases). The CDR3 is 16 amino acids. Trimming left V 5 bases short and J 0 bases short, with 14 bases between. Germline CDR1 and CDR2: MDHEN and SYDVKM. The CDR3, as DNA: TGTGCCAGCAGTAATATGGGAGAACTAGCCAAAAACATTCAGTACTTC. Translated, it gives CASSNMGELAKNIQYF.

The V gene is TRBV7-2, the J gene TRBJ1-1; TRBD1 might be the D (6 bases). CDR3 size: 15 residues. Germline V gene lookup returns CDR1 SGHTA and CDR2 FQGNSA. Trimming removed 5 bases from V and 5 bases from J, with 18 bases in between. The CDR3 loop is CASSLQGGEGTEAFF. Here the CDR3 DNA reads TGTGCCAGCAGCCTCCAAGGGGGGGAGGGAACTGAAGCTTTCTTT. Together with reference TRBV7-2 and TRBJ1-1, the CDR3 gives the full variable domain: GAGVSQSPSNKVTEKGKDVELRCDPISGHTALYWYRQSLGQGLEFLIYFQGNSAPDKSGLPSDRFSAERTGGSVSTLTIQRTQQEDSAVYLCASSLQGGEGTEAFFGQGTRLTVV.

V usage is TRBV7-6 and J usage is TRBJ2-5, with TRBD1 matching 7 bases. The CDR3 extends over 14 amino acids. CDR1 is SGHVS and CDR2 is FNYEAQ in the germline V gene. The ends lost 5 bases at V and 1 base at J; junction bases unmatched: 4. The CDR3 DNA is TGTGCCAGCAGCATCGGGACAGTCCAAGAGACCCAGTACTTC. Translated: CASSIGTVQETQYF.

The genes are TRBV18 and TRBJ2-2, with 7 bases that match TRBD2. J gave up 2 bases and V 10 bases, and 4 bases lay outside the gene matches. Germline loops: CDR1 KGHSH, CDR2 LQKENI. The CDR3 covers 13 residues. For the CDR3, the DNA is TGTGCCACAAGCGGGGCAAACACCGGGGAGCTGTTTTTT. This translates into CATSGANTGELFF.

The V gene is TRBV27, the J gene TRBJ2-1, with TRBD2 identical over 13 bases. CDR3 size: 15 residues. After removal of 5 bases from V and 10 bases from J, the junction contained 8 bases not matched to a gene. Germline assignment: CDR1 MNHEY and CDR2 SMNVEV (reference sequence). CDR3 region: CASSEIGLAGEEQFF. The DNA of the CDR3 is TGTGCCAGCAGTGAAATAGGACTAGCGGGGGAAGAGCAGTTCTTC.

The rearrangement links TRBV5-6 to TRBJ2-7; D gene unclear. V lost 3 bases and J lost 0, with 1 base in between. The CDR3 length is 11 residues. Germline V gives CDR1 SGHDT, CDR2 YYEEEE. The CDR3 nucleotides read TGTGCCAGCAGCTACTCCTACGAGCAGTACTTC. This sequence encodes CASSYSYEQYF.

The chain employs TRBV20-1 and TRBJ2-2, with 9 bases that match TRBD2. Germline V gene sequence: CDR1 DFQATT, CDR2 SNEGSKA (reference sequence). Losses at the gene ends were 3 bases for V and 3 bases for J; bases not matched to a gene: 8. CDR3 length: 16 residues. For the CDR3, the DNA is TGCAGTGCTAGGACCTCCCTAGCGGGGTACACCGGGGAGCTGTTTTTT. It is translated as CSARTSLAGYTGELFF.

V is TRBV28 and J is TRBJ2-3, with 14 bases fitting TRBD2. The ends lost 5 bases at V and 3 bases at J; junction bases unmatched: 10. This CDR3 contains 18 residues. Germline CDR1 reads MDHEN; CDR2 reads SYDVKM. The CDR3 sequence is CASSKWGTSGSSTDTQYF. The CDR3 bases are TGTGCCAGCAGTAAATGGGGGACTAGCGGGAGTTCGACAGATACGCAGTATTTT.

This clonotype showed up just once. The rearrangement uses TRBV15 and TRBJ2-4; possible D gene TRBD1, 6 bases. This CDR3 has 15 amino acids. Trimming took off 4 bases at V and 3 bases at J, with 13 bases between the two ends. Germline V gene data show CDR1 as LNHNV and CDR2 as YYDKDF (reference sequence). The CDR3 sequence: CATSNRQGGKNIQYF. CDR3 bases: TGTGCCACCAGCAACCGACAAGGGGGCAAAAACATTCAGTACTTC.

This clonotype was seen a handful of times. The V gene is TRBV11-2, the J gene TRBJ2-1; 9 nucleotides match TRBD1. V dropped 5 bases and J dropped 2; count of bases not matched to a gene: 10. The germline V gene encodes CDR1 SGHAT and CDR2 FQNNGV. The CDR3 is 17 amino acids. The CDR3 loop reads CASSPHETGGAYNEQFF. The CDR3 DNA sequence: TGTGCCAGCAGCCCACATGAAACAGGGGGCGCCTACAATGAGCAGTTCTTC.

This clonotype was counted a few times. CDR3 sequence reads: CASKYRGTQGGYTF. The CDR3 coding sequence is TGTGCCAGCAAGTATCGAGGTACCCAGGGGGGCTACACCTTC. The genes are TRBV6-5 and TRBJ1-2, with D perhaps matching TRBD1 (6 bases). V was pared by 7 bases and J by 8 bases, with 20 bases between. From germline, CDR1 is MNHEY and CDR2 SVGAGI. This CDR3 region has 14 residues.

The chain links TRBV7-2 to TRBJ1-1, with a tentative D call TRBD1 (6 bases). From germline, CDR1 is SGHTA and CDR2 FQGNSA. The CDR3 runs 15 residues. Trimming took off 2 bases at V and 5 bases at J, with 15 bases between the two ends. The CDR3 DNA reads as TGTGCCAGCAGCTTATCGCAGGGGCGGGGGACTGAAGCTTTCTTT. Its translation: CASSLSQGRGTEAFF.

This clonotype was seen a handful of times. The chain couples TRBV30 to TRBJ2-7; D unresolved. This CDR3 contains 14 residues. V lost 3 bases and J lost 3, with 15 bases in between. CDR1 is GTSNPN, CDR2 SVGIG, per germline (reference sequence). CDR3 DNA: TGTGCCTGGAGAGGGCCTCGTTCTCTCTACGAGCAGTACTTC. Encoded protein: CAWRGPRSLYEQYF.

The rearrangement joins TRBV4-1 to TRBJ2-3; TRBD2 matches at 9 bases. The CDR3 totals 15 residues. The germline gives CDR1 MGHRA, CDR2 YSYEKL. J gave up 6 bases and V 7 bases, and 11 bases lay outside the gene matches. For the CDR3, the DNA is TGCGCCAGCAACCATCCCGGGACTAGCCGGGATACGCAGTATTTT. Residues: CASNHPGTSRDTQYF.

This clonotype is judged large. V gene TRBV6-1 combines with J gene TRBJ2-2, with a tentative D call TRBD1 (6 bases). CDR3 length: 14 residues. The V and J ends lost 5 bases and 0 bases respectively, with 7 bases between them. The germline V gene encodes CDR1 MNHNS and CDR2 SASEGT. This chain's CDR3 is CASSRTANTGELFF. The CDR3 DNA sequence: TGTGCCAGCAGTCGGACAGCGAACACCGGGGAGCTGTTTTTT.